The rows below give T cell receptor beta chains drawn from one sample of a study of T cell repertoires in cytomegalovirus infection. TCRdb independently ran MiXCR on the reads; one entry per CDR3 protein. The sample has 400,000 or so distinct CDR3 sequences; roughly 30% are singletons. The specimen sequenced was PBMCs. These receptors came from a human donor in good health (CMV status not recorded). Some clones in this sample may be carry-over from other donors' samples. CDR3s include the opening cysteine and the closing phenylalanine or tryptophan. The order of the fields is J gene, V gene, CDR3 protein.

>TRBJ2-4|TRBV2
CASSRDRDVVYF
>TRBJ1-1|TRBV5-6
CASSLGPIWTEAFF
>TRBJ2-1|TRBV5-5
CASRPAGSPPIYNEQFF
>TRBJ1-1|TRBV6-2/TRBV6-3
CASSRDWDTEAFF
>TRBJ2-3|TRBV28
CASSLFIATDTQYF
>TRBJ2-7|TRBV5-4
CASSFSLPGPQSYEQYF
>TRBJ1-2|TRBV6-1
CASSQMGGRENGYTF
>TRBJ2-5|TRBV5-6
CASSLAEGQGLQETQYF
>TRBJ2-3|TRBV12-3/TRBV12-4
CASSLGRGRDTQYF
>TRBJ1-1|TRBV10-3
CAISPGRMNTEAFF
>TRBJ1-1|TRBV6-6
CASSFQGALNTEAFF
>TRBJ1-5|TRBV7-8
CASSLAEGGNQPQHF
>TRBJ1-6|TRBV7-2
CASSLEISSYNSPLHF
>TRBJ1-1|TRBV19
CASSITLLFGMNTEAFF
>TRBJ1-1|TRBV11-2
CASSTTGTAFF
>TRBJ1-3|TRBV28
CASSGGAAGTGNTIYF
>TRBJ2-1|TRBV20-1
CSGGTSGVSSYNEQFF
>TRBJ2-3|TRBV7-3
CASSRTGGPGDTQYF
>TRBJ2-7|TRBV7-2
CASSTLGGGTYEQYF
>TRBJ2-1|TRBV10-3
CAISESARGNEQFF
>TRBJ1-2|TRBV7-2
CASSTPGQDNYGYTF
>TRBJ1-6|TRBV7-2
CASSLEYSPLHF
>TRBJ2-1|TRBV18
CASSPDSGGSYNEQFF
>TRBJ2-6|TRBV15
CSTSRSSGANVLTF
>TRBJ1-5|TRBV6-2/TRBV6-3
CASSYWGQGAYQPQHF
>TRBJ2-2|TRBV28
CASRTSVPGELFF
>TRBJ1-3|TRBV7-2
CASSRLQSSGNTIYF
>TRBJ1-2|TRBV12-3/TRBV12-4
CASSLAGGDYGYTF
>TRBJ2-3|TRBV7-9
CASSPDRSGTDTQYF
>TRBJ1-1|TRBV29-1
CSAQGQDNTEAFF
>TRBJ1-5|TRBV28
CASTTAGGQPQHF
>TRBJ1-1|TRBV6-6
CASGGTGNTEAFF
>TRBJ2-5|TRBV20-1
CSASDRQETQYF
>TRBJ2-7|TRBV7-6
CASSLGVTSGDFSYEQYF
>TRBJ1-4|TRBV4-3
CASSQDSGRRNEKLFF
>TRBJ1-6|TRBV11-2
CASSLVSASSYNSPLHF
>TRBJ1-2|TRBV10-3
CAISESRGNGYTF
>TRBJ2-2|TRBV12-5
CASGLVRSGTQNTGELFF
>TRBJ2-7|TRBV6-2/TRBV6-3
CASSSGLTWYEQYF
>TRBJ1-2|TRBV29-1
CSHGAAGMRYTF
>TRBJ2-7|TRBV12-3/TRBV12-4
CASSFGSGGAYEQYF
>TRBJ2-7|TRBV6-6
CASSYSQTHRGLTYEQYF
>TRBJ2-1|TRBV7-6
CDSSLGDRDEQFF
>TRBJ2-7|TRBV14
CASSQGTPSYEQYF
>TRBJ1-5|TRBV19
CASSYGQPGGQPQHF
>TRBJ1-4|TRBV7-9
CASSVGYTTNEKLFF
>TRBJ1-1|TRBV12-5
CASGLGHRQNTEAFF
>TRBJ1-6|TRBV5-1
CASSRQEASSYNSPLHF
>TRBJ2-1|TRBV10-2
CASSESIRVNGQFF
>TRBJ2-7|TRBV7-6
CASSLYSSPGPSYEQYF
>TRBJ1-5|TRBV7-6
CASSLGSRYSNQPQHF
>TRBJ1-1|TRBV14
CASSQGTGVDTEAFF
>TRBJ1-1|TRBV12-3/TRBV12-4
CASSARTGTNTEAFF
>TRBJ2-7|TRBV4-1
CASSQERDSYEQYF
>TRBJ2-5|TRBV7-8
CASSPQGTGIQETQYF
>TRBJ2-5|TRBV14
CASSPVGHRAPHF